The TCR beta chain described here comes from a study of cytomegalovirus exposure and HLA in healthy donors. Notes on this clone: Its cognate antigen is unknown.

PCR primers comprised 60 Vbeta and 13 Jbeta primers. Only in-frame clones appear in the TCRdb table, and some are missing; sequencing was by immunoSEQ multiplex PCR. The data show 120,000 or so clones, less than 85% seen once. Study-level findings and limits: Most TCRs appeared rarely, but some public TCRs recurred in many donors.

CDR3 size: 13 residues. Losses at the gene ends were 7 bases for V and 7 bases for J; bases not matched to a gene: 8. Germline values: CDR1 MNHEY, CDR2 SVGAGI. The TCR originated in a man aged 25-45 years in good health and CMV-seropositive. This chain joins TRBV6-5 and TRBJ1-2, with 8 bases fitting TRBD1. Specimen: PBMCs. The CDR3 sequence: CASKGTGQFGYTF. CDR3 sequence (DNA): TGTGCCAGCAAGGGGACAGGCCAATTTGGCTACACCTTC.